A single sample is the source of the 21 T cell receptor beta chains below, sequenced in a study of Ad26.COV2.S vaccination and SARS-CoV-2 variants. Treatment described: 15 to 20 received Ad26.COV2.S at low or high dose, single or two shots; about 5 received placebo; per-sample allocation not given. Vaccine and placebo recipients were sampled on day 63 after the first injection. The table came from immunoSEQ multiplex PCR; TCRdb's copy has only in-frame clones and leaves some out. The profile shows 200,000 to 300,000 clones, around 87% of them singletons. Sequencing used peripheral blood, obtained in a trial of Ad26.COV2.S vaccine versus placebo. The origin of the receptors is a person between 18 and 65 years old who received the Ad26.COV2.S COVID-19 vaccine or a placebo.

The genes are TRBV29-1 and TRBJ2-1; possibly TRBD2 for D (5 bases). This CDR3 spans 14 amino acids. The germline V gene encodes CDR1 SQVTM and CDR2 ANQGSEA. Trimming left V 1 base short and J 5 bases short, with 12 bases between. CDR3 DNA: TGCAGCGTTGAAGGCGGGCCAAACGACAATGAGCAGTTCTTC. Protein product: CSVEGGPNDNEQFF.

This chain uses TRBV7-2 with TRBJ2-3, with D tentatively TRBD1 (5 bases). From germline, CDR1 is SGHTA and CDR2 FQGNSA. This CDR3 contains 14 residues. Trimming took 4 bases from V and 3 from J, leaving 11 bases between them. The DNA of the CDR3 is TGTGCCAGCAGCTCCAGACCAGGGACAGATACGCAGTATTTT. Amino acid sequence: CASSSRPGTDTQYF.

The rearrangement links TRBV19 to TRBJ2-5; 7 positions match TRBD2. V was pared by 5 bases and J by 4 bases, with 10 bases of the junction left unmatched. This CDR3 has 15 residues. The germline gives CDR1 LNHDA, CDR2 SQIVND (reference sequence). The CDR3 DNA follows: TGTGCCAGTAGTCCGCGGGGGTCGAGTGGAGAGACCCAGTACTTC. Translating it yields CASSPRGSSGETQYF.

DNA for the CDR3: TGTGCCAGCAGAGGGACAGGGATTGGCTACACCTTC. This gives the protein CASRGTGIGYTF. The chain links TRBV6-6 to TRBJ1-2, with 9 bases lining up with TRBD1. The V and J ends lost 6 bases and 7 bases, in that order; junction bases with no gene match: 3. Germline V lookup: CDR1 MNHNY, CDR2 SVGAGI (reference sequence). The CDR3 has 12 residues.

The chain employs TRBV10-3 and TRBJ1-5; D unclear. This CDR3 comprises 14 residues. Germline loops: CDR1 ENHRY, CDR2 SYGVKD. V lost 4 bases and J 2 bases, leaving 9 bases between the germline ends. The CDR3 DNA is TGTGCCATCAGTGGGCCGGACGGCAATCAGCCCCAGCATTTT. Amino acids: CAISGPDGNQPQHF.

The V and J genes are TRBV19 and TRBJ2-3; possibly TRBD2 for D (5 bases). V lost 7 bases and J lost 6, with 11 bases in between. The V gene's germline CDR1 is LNHDA and CDR2 SQIVND (reference sequence). The CDR3 is 12 residues long. CDR3 DNA: TGTGCCAGTACCATATCGGGGGATACGCAGTATTTT. Translation gives CASTISGDTQYF.

The V and J genes are TRBV28 and TRBJ1-4; 8 bases are a match to TRBD1. The CDR3 is 15 residues long. Germline loops: CDR1 MDHEN, CDR2 SYDVKM. J lost 5 bases, V lost 6 bases, and 8 bases had no gene match. CDR3 DNA sequence: TGTGCCAGCAGCAAGACAGGGGTTGAAAATGAAAAACTGTTTTTT. This translates into CASSKTGVENEKLFF.

CDR3 sequence: CASRTGENQPQHF. CDR3 DNA sequence: TGTGCCAGCCGGACAGGGGAAAATCAGCCCCAGCATTTT. The chain carries TRBV7-9 and TRBJ1-5; TRBD1 matches 9 bases. The germline CDR1 and CDR2 sequences are SEHNR and FQNEAQ (reference sequence). This CDR3 contains 13 residues. The ends lost 8 bases at V and 4 bases at J; junction bases unmatched: 3.

V is TRBV5-4 and J is TRBJ1-2; 7 bases are a match to TRBD1. CDR1 and CDR2 from the germline V gene are SGHNT and YYREEE (reference sequence). This CDR3 is 16 amino acids long. After removal of 2 bases from V and 0 bases from J, the junction contained 7 bases not matched to a gene. DNA for the CDR3: TGTGCCAGCAGCTTAGGGACAGACCAAGCTAACTATGGCTACACCTTC. Translating it yields CASSLGTDQANYGYTF.

This clone showed up just once. This CDR3 is also generated by other DNA sequences in the sample. The chain is built from TRBV14 and TRBJ2-3; TRBD2 aligns across 11 bases. The CDR3 has 17 residues. V gave up 2 bases and J gave up 2 bases; unmatched junction bases: 6. Germline values: CDR1 SGHDN, CDR2 FVKESK. The CDR3: CASSQLAGGPSTDTQYF. CDR3 nucleotide sequence: TGTGCCAGCAGCCAACTAGCGGGGGGCCCCTCCACAGATACGCAGTATTTT.

The V gene is TRBV19, the J gene TRBJ2-7, with 10 bases aligning to TRBD2. The V gene end was trimmed by 6 bases and the J gene end by 3 bases; junction bases not matched to a gene: 5. This CDR3 spans 14 amino acids. Germline CDR1 reads LNHDA; CDR2 reads SQIVND (reference sequence). The CDR3 DNA sequence: TGTGCCAGTAGCCACAGCGGGGGGGACTACGAGCAGTACTTC. Translating it yields CASSHSGGDYEQYF.

The chain couples TRBV7-6 to TRBJ2-5, with 9 bases lining up with TRBD1. V lost 5 bases and J lost 3; bases outside the gene matches: 10. Germline lookup yields CDR1 SGHVS and CDR2 FNYEAQ. This CDR3 region has 16 residues. CDR3 residues: CASSRPRQGGEETQYF. The CDR3 bases are TGTGCCAGCAGCCGTCCAAGACAGGGGGGGGAAGAGACCCAGTACTTC.

The chain recombines TRBV27 with TRBJ2-7, with D perhaps matching TRBD2 (6 bases). Trimming pared 8 bases from V and 3 bases from J, leaving 11 bases between. Germline V gene data show CDR1 as MNHEY and CDR2 as SMNVEV (reference sequence). The CDR3 consists of 12 residues. This chain's CDR3 is CASGGDFYEQYF. The CDR3 region has the DNA TGTGCCAGCGGCGGGGACTTCTACGAGCAGTACTTC.

CDR3 sequence (DNA): TGCGCCAGCAGCTTGAGGGGTTTAGCGGGAGTGTCGGGGAATGAGCAGTTCTTC. This sequence encodes CASSLRGLAGVSGNEQFF. The chain joins TRBV23-1 to TRBJ2-1; 9 bases agree with TRBD2. TRBV23-1 qualifies as an ORF whose function is uncertain. The CDR3 length is 18 residues. Trimming removed 6 bases from V and 7 bases from J; junction bases left unmatched: 19.

The chain links TRBV6-5 to TRBJ1-6; D not resolved. The CDR3 has 13 residues. V gave up 8 bases and J gave up 7 bases, with 12 bases separating them. The germline V gene encodes CDR1 MNHEY and CDR2 SVGAGI. CDR3 sequence reads: CASWGMVNSPLHF. Here the CDR3 DNA reads TGTGCCAGCTGGGGAATGGTAAATTCACCCCTCCACTTT.

The chain combines TRBV28 with TRBJ2-7, with TRBD2 matching 9 bases. Germline trimming cut 2 bases from V and 9 bases from J; bases unmatched to any gene: 2. The CDR3 consists of 12 residues. From germline, CDR1 is MDHEN and CDR2 SYDVKM. The CDR3 DNA reads as TGTGCCAGCAGTTTACGGACTAGCGCGCAGTACTTC. This sequence encodes CASSLRTSAQYF.

The V and J genes are TRBV11-2 and TRBJ2-7, with 9 bases aligning to TRBD1. Trimming cost V 4 bases and J 4 bases; bases outside gene matches: 8. The CDR3 has 15 residues. Per germline, CDR1 SGHAT and CDR2 FQNNGV. The CDR3 loop is CASSSLRDREYEQYF. The CDR3 region has the DNA TGTGCCAGCAGCTCACTCCGGGACAGGGAGTACGAGCAGTACTTC.

V and J are TRBV2 and TRBJ2-1; 11 bases are shared with TRBD1. The CDR3 loop spans 16 amino acids. Germline assignment: CDR1 SNHLY and CDR2 FYNNEI. The V gene end was trimmed by 5 bases and the J gene end by 8 bases; junction bases not matched to a gene: 11. The CDR3 DNA is TGTGCCAGCAGTTGGCGATTGGGACAGGGGGGTTATGAGCAGTTCTTC. It yields the protein CASSWRLGQGGYEQFF. Looking up the rest from reference TRBV2 and TRBJ2-1 gives the full variable domain: EPEVTQTPSHQVTQMGQEVILRCVPISNHLYFYWYRQILGQKVEFLVSFYNNEISEKSEIFDDQFSVERPDGSNFTLKIRSTKLEDSAMYFCASSWRLGQGGYEQFFGPGTRLTVL.

The V gene is TRBV5-4, the J gene TRBJ1-1; the D is unclear. The V and J ends lost 4 bases and 1 base respectively, with 8 bases between them. Germline V gene data show CDR1 as SGHNT and CDR2 as YYREEE (reference sequence). This CDR3 region has 13 residues. The chain's CDR3 is CASSVTQNTEAFF. In DNA, the CDR3 is TGTGCCAGCAGCGTTACACAGAACACTGAAGCTTTCTTT.

The gene calls are TRBV5-1 and TRBJ1-1; D gene uncertain. The CDR3 extends over 13 amino acids. Between the trimmed V and J ends, which lost 4 bases and 1 base, there was a span of 8 bases. The germline gives CDR1 SGHRS, CDR2 YFSETQ. In DNA, the CDR3 is TGCGCCAGCAGCGACGGGGAGAACACTGAAGCTTTCTTT. Translated: CASSDGENTEAFF. Filled out from reference TRBV5-1 and TRBJ1-1, the complete variable domain reads KAGVTQTPRYLIKTRGQQVTLSCSPISGHRSVSWYQQTPGQGLQFLFEYFSETQRNKGNFPGRFSGRQFSNSRSEMNVSTLELGDSALYLCASSDGENTEAFFGQGTRLTVV.

This clone was detected a few times. CDR3 nucleotides: TGTGCCAGCAGTTACTCTTGGCCAGGGGGGAGCTACGAGCAGTACTTC. Protein: CASSYSWPGGSYEQYF. The V gene is TRBV6-2 or TRBV6-3, the J gene TRBJ2-7, with D maybe TRBD1 (7 bases). V lost 0 bases, J lost 3 bases, and 15 bases lay in between. Germline loops: CDR1 MNHEY, CDR2 SVGEGT. The CDR3 totals 16 residues.